Listed below are T cell receptor beta chains from one sample, sequenced in a study of patients and donors after allogeneic stem cell transplantation. TCRdb passed the RT-PCR reads through MiXCR, listing each CDR3 protein once. This table holds some 150,000 distinct CDR3 sequences, about a third found once. The sequenced material came from blood, either unsorted or a sorted T cell fraction (not recorded which). These receptors all come from a human donor who was either an allogeneic HSCT recipient or a stem cell or donor lymphocyte infusion donor (not recorded which). It is not recorded whose cells these are; they may come from a transplant donor. The CDR3 runs from the conserved cysteine through the conserved F or W. The D gene is left open where the match is weak. Some rows mark clone size as missing; the rest say once, few, many or name a class of expanded clone.

j_gene	abundance	v_gene	d_gene	CDR3aa	CDR3nt
TRBJ2-5	-	TRBV20-1	-	CSAATGWFETQYF	TGCAGTGCCGCGACTGGGTGGTTCGAGACCCAGTACTTC
TRBJ1-4	-	TRBV6-6	-	CASSYEATTNEKLFF	TGTGCCAGCAGTTATGAGGCCACAACTAATGAAAAACTGTTTTTT
TRBJ2-7	-	TRBV10-3	-	CAISSGTVSSYEQYF	TGTGCCATCTCTAGTGGAACAGTGAGCTCCTACGAGCAGTACTTC
TRBJ2-1	once	TRBV6-5	-	CASSSPKGGNNEQFF	TGTGCCAGCAGTTCCCCTAAGGGGGGGAACAATGAGCAGTTCTTC
TRBJ2-1	-	TRBV5-1	TRBD2	CASSLVTSGGAPYNEQFF	TGCGCCAGCAGCTTGGTCACTAGCGGGGGGGCGCCCTACAATGAGCAGTTCTTC
TRBJ2-5	once	TRBV4-2	-	CASSQDKGSETQYF	TGTGCCAGCAGCCAAGATAAAGGCAGCGAGACCCAGTACTTC
TRBJ2-7	-	TRBV4-3	-	CASSQDLEGQQYF	TGCGCCAGCAGCCAAGATCTGGAAGGCCAGCAGTACTTC
TRBJ1-1	few	TRBV14	-	CASSQANGVTEAFF	TGTGCCAGCAGCCAAGCGAACGGGGTCACTGAAGCTTTCTTT
TRBJ1-1	-	TRBV9	-	CASSVGRGPPMNTEAFF	TGTGCCAGCAGCGTCGGGAGGGGACCGCCTATGAACACTGAAGCTTTCTTT
TRBJ2-1	few	TRBV4-1	-	CASSPRAGGYNEQFF	TGCGCCAGCAGCCCCCGAGCGGGCGGTTACAATGAGCAGTTCTTC
TRBJ1-5	few	TRBV3-1	-	CASSRGGGPNQPQHF	TGTGCCAGCAGCCGAGGCGGAGGGCCCAATCAGCCCCAGCATTTT
TRBJ2-3	-	TRBV20-1	-	CSVDRTSTDTQYF	TGCAGTGTCGACAGAACTAGCACAGATACGCAGTATTTT
TRBJ2-6	-	TRBV6-2/TRBV6-3	-	CASSYQVPSGANVLTF	TGTGCCAGCAGTTACCAGGTTCCCTCTGGGGCCAACGTCCTGACTTTC
TRBJ1-6	once	TRBV14	-	CASSQSGRGNSPLHF	TGTGCCAGCAGCCAGAGTGGCAGGGGAAATTCACCCCTCCACTTT
TRBJ1-5	few	TRBV20-1	-	CSARVLRESGQPQHF	TGCAGTGCTAGAGTCTTACGGGAAAGTGGCCAGCCCCAGCATTTT
TRBJ1-2	-	TRBV30	-	CAWSPQTGRTF	TGTGCCTGGAGTCCCCAGACAGGACGGACCTTC
TRBJ1-5	-	TRBV28	-	CASSLMAGRDQPQHF	TGTGCCAGCAGTTTAATGGCCGGTAGAGATCAGCCCCAGCATTTT
TRBJ2-3	-	TRBV27	-	CASSFVGDTQYF	TGTGCCAGCAGTTTCGTCGGGGATACGCAGTATTTT
TRBJ2-1	-	TRBV6-5	-	CASSYSTGRTYNEQFF	TGTGCCAGCAGTTACTCGACGGGGCGGACCTACAATGAGCAGTTCTTC
TRBJ2-1	-	TRBV24-1	TRBD1	CATSQRQGHSYNEQFF	TGTGCCACCAGTCAAAGACAGGGCCACTCCTACAATGAGCAGTTCTTC
TRBJ1-2	-	TRBV7-8	-	CASSPLSLGGLGGYTF	TGTGCCAGCAGCCCTCTAAGCTTGGGCGGGCTCGGTGGCTACACCTTC
TRBJ1-6	few	TRBV7-2	-	CASSAGPTRSPLHF	TGTGCCAGCAGCGCGGGACCGACTAGGTCACCCCTCCACTTT
TRBJ2-1	-	TRBV5-1	-	CASRLDFGGEQFF	TGCGCCAGCAGGCTCGACTTCGGCGGGGAGCAGTTCTTC
TRBJ1-2	-	TRBV6-2/TRBV6-3	-	CASSRGDNYGYTF	TGTGCCAGCAGTCGGGGGGATAACTATGGCTACACCTTC
TRBJ1-3	-	TRBV28	TRBD1	CASSLLRTGGFFGNTIYF	TGTGCCAGCAGTCTTCTTCGGACAGGGGGATTTTTTGGAAACACCATATATTTT
TRBJ2-3	once	TRBV29-1	-	CSEGTSTDTQYF	TGCAGTGAGGGGACTAGCACAGATACGCAGTATTTT
TRBJ1-5	many	TRBV3-1	-	CASSQDPGSSHQPQHF	TGTGCCAGCAGCCAAGATCCAGGGTCTTCGCATCAGCCCCAGCATTTT
TRBJ2-3	few	TRBV27	-	CASSRYGGSDTQYF	TGTGCCAGCAGTCGCTATGGAGGGTCAGATACGCAGTATTTT
TRBJ2-2	-	TRBV3-1	-	CASSQGSRYTGELFF	TGTGCCAGCAGCCAAGGATCTCGTTACACCGGGGAGCTGTTTTTT
TRBJ1-1	many	TRBV19	-	CASSQTVNTEAFF	TGTGCCAGCAGCCAGACAGTGAACACTGAAGCTTTCTTT
TRBJ1-2	-	TRBV25-1	-	CASSEGRDGGYTF	TGTGCCAGCAGTGAGGGCAGAGACGGAGGCTACACCTTC
TRBJ1-6	few	TRBV5-5	-	CASSLGVDNSPLHF	TGTGCCAGCAGCCTGGGCGTTGATAATTCACCCCTCCACTTT
TRBJ2-3	-	TRBV20-1	TRBD1	CSAARTGFRTDTQYF	TGCAGTGCTGCCCGGACAGGGTTTCGGACAGATACGCAGTATTTT
TRBJ2-3	few	TRBV24-1	TRBD2	CATSGAGGRDTQYF	TGTGCCACCAGTGGAGCGGGGGGGCGAGATACGCAGTATTTT
TRBJ2-2	few	TRBV7-9	TRBD2	CASSPREAGNTGELFF	TGTGCCAGCAGCCCCCGGGAGGCTGGGAACACCGGGGAGCTGTTTTTT
TRBJ1-4	-	TRBV20-1	-	CSVRLATNEKLFF	TGCAGTGTTCGTCTTGCAACTAATGAAAAACTGTTTTTT
TRBJ1-4	few	TRBV12-3/TRBV12-4	-	CASTGGEKLFF	TGTGCCAGCACGGGGGGTGAAAAACTGTTTTTT
TRBJ2-5	-	TRBV7-3	-	CASSLSGLEETQYF	TGTGCCAGCAGCTTATCCGGGCTGGAAGAGACCCAGTACTTC
TRBJ2-3	once	TRBV5-1	TRBD2	CASSYRTSGGAGDTQYF	TGCGCCAGCAGCTACCGGACTAGCGGGGGGGCCGGAGATACGCAGTATTTT
TRBJ1-1	-	TRBV20-1	-	CSARAVEDTEAFF	TGCAGTGCTAGAGCGGTGGAAGACACTGAAGCTTTCTTT
TRBJ1-1	-	TRBV6-2/TRBV6-3	TRBD1	CASSPDRGQGEAFF	TGTGCCAGCAGCCCCGACAGGGGGCAGGGTGAAGCTTTCTTT
TRBJ1-1	-	TRBV6-2/TRBV6-3	-	CASSYGGMNTEAFF	TGTGCCAGCAGTTACGGTGGAATGAACACTGAAGCTTTCTTT
TRBJ2-4	once	TRBV27	-	CASSFSPPNIQYF	TGTGCCAGCAGTTTCTCACCCCCCAACATTCAGTACTTC
TRBJ2-2	-	TRBV2	-	CASSEWGGNTGELFF	TGTGCCAGCAGTGAATGGGGGGGCAACACCGGGGAGCTGTTTTTT
TRBJ2-3	-	TRBV24-1	TRBD1	CATSDLRTGPSTDTQYF	TGTGCCACCAGTGATCTGCGGACAGGTCCTAGCACAGATACGCAGTATTTT
TRBJ1-5	many	TRBV27	-	CASSGQFHSNQPQHF	TGTGCCAGCAGTGGGCAGTTTCATAGCAATCAGCCCCAGCATTTT
TRBJ1-5	-	TRBV12-3/TRBV12-4	-	CASSAIRGPQHF	TGTGCCAGCAGCGCGATCAGGGGACCCCAGCATTTT
TRBJ1-2	many	TRBV20-1	TRBD1	CSASPGQGVSYGYTF	TGCAGTGCTAGCCCCGGACAGGGTGTAAGCTATGGCTACACCTTC